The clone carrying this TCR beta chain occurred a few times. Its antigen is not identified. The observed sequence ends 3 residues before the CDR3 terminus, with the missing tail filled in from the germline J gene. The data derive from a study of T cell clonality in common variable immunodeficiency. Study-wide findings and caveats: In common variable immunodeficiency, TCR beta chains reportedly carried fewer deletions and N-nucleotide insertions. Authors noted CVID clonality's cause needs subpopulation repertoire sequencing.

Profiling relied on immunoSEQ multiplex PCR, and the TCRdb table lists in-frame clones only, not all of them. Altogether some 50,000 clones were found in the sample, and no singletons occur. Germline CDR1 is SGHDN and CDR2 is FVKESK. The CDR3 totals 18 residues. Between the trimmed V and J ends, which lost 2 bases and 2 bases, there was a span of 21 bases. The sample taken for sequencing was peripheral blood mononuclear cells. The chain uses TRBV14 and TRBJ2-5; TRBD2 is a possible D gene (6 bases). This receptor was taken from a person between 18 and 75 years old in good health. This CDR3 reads CASSQRPSDYWAQETQYF. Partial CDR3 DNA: TGTGCCAGCAGCCAAAGACCCTCGGACTATTGGGCACAAGAGACC.